These 9 T cell receptor beta chains were sequenced from one sample in a study of control samples from healthy donors and cancer patients. TCRdb's copy holds only in-frame clones and misses some; the assay was immunoSEQ multiplex PCR. The sample lists fewer than 90,000 clones, around nine tenths seen once, with around 5.7% in the top ten. Sequenced input: blood. The receptors here all came from a woman aged 45-65 years in good health.

The chain links TRBV11-2 to TRBJ1-2, with a weak D call TRBD1 (6 bases). The germline V gene encodes CDR1 SGHAT and CDR2 FQNNGV. V was shortened by 1 base and J by 8 bases, with 11 bases between the two germline ends. The CDR3 is 13 residues long. CDR3 coding DNA: TGTGCCAGCAGCTTAGGGTACAGGGACGGCTACACCTTC. This sequence encodes CASSLGYRDGYTF. Full variable domain (missing parts from reference TRBV11-2 and TRBJ1-2): EAGVAQSPRYKIIEKRQSVAFWCNPISGHATLYWYQQILGQGPKLLIQFQNNGVVDDSQLPKDRFSAERLKGVDSTLKIQPAKLEDSAVYLCASSLGYRDGYTFGSGTRLTVV.

The V and J genes are TRBV30 and TRBJ1-1; tentative D call: TRBD1 (5 bases). The CDR3 extends over 11 amino acids. The germline V gene encodes CDR1 GTSNPN and CDR2 SVGIG (reference sequence). V gave up 1 base and J gave up 7 bases, with 7 bases separating them. CDR3 protein: CAWSGDSEAFF. Here the CDR3 DNA reads TGTGCCTGGAGTGGCGACAGTGAAGCTTTCTTT.

The V and J genes are TRBV3-1 (or the pseudogene TRBV3-2) and TRBJ2-7; D is unclear. The CDR3 contains 13 residues. Germline values: CDR1 LGHDT, CDR2 YNNKEL (reference sequence). The V gene lost 5 bases and the J gene lost 5 bases, with 13 bases spanning the gap. The CDR3: CASSKLGEDEQYF. The CDR3 DNA is TGTGCCAGCAGCAAGCTGGGCGAGGACGAGCAGTACTTC.

The V and J genes are TRBV14 and TRBJ2-1, with D possibly called TRBD1 or TRBD2 (5 bases each). V shed 0 bases and J shed 0 bases, with 18 bases lying between them. This CDR3 is 19 amino acids long. In germline, CDR1 is SGHDN, CDR2 FVKESK. The CDR3 sequence: CASSQDPRGGGLSYNEQFF. CDR3 DNA: TGTGCCAGCAGCCAAGATCCCCGGGGTGGGGGTCTCTCCTACAATGAGCAGTTCTTC.

V gene TRBV27 combines with J gene TRBJ1-2, with TRBD1 identical over 8 bases. This CDR3 comprises 14 residues. Germline V gives CDR1 MNHEY, CDR2 SMNVEV (reference sequence). Trimming took 4 bases from V and 7 from J; bases not matched to a gene: 8. Written as DNA, the CDR3 is TGTGCCAGCAGTTCCCGGGACAGGTTCGGTGGCTACACCTTC. Residues: CASSSRDRFGGYTF.

The chain couples TRBV12-3 or TRBV12-4 to TRBJ2-5, with 9 bases that match TRBD1. The CDR3 is 13 amino acids. V lost 4 bases and J lost 5; bases outside the gene matches: 2. This chain's CDR3 is CASSWTGEETQYF. CDR3 DNA sequence: TGTGCCAGCAGTTGGACAGGGGAGGAGACCCAGTACTTC.

This sequence joins TRBV3-1 (or the pseudogene TRBV3-2) and TRBJ2-3, with D maybe TRBD2 (5 bases). V dropped 1 base and J dropped 4 bases, with 18 bases sitting between them. CDR1 and CDR2 (germline): LGHDT, YNNKEL (reference sequence). The CDR3 covers 17 residues. The CDR3 DNA follows: TGTGCCAGCAGCCAAGGCGAACTAGGATTTTTGTCAGATACGCAGTATTTT. It codes for CASSQGELGFLSDTQYF.

This chain uses TRBV19 with TRBJ1-2; no firm D call. CDR3 length equals 14 residues. CDR1 LNHDA and CDR2 SQIVND come from the germline V gene (reference sequence). V was clipped by 9 bases and J by 3 bases, with 17 bases between them. The CDR3 reads CASSYSETDYGYTF. DNA of the CDR3: TGTGCCAGCTCCTATAGCGAGACGGACTATGGCTACACCTTC.

The chain recombines TRBV5-1 with TRBJ1-2; D is perhaps TRBD1 (5 bases). This CDR3 has 13 residues. Trimming pared 3 bases from V and 7 bases from J, leaving 13 bases between. Germline values: CDR1 SGHRS, CDR2 YFSETQ. The CDR3: CASSSQTTGGYTF. CDR3 coding DNA: TGCGCCAGCAGCTCGCAAACCACAGGTGGCTACACCTTC.